This TCR beta chain came from a study of T cell responses to AZD1222 COVID-19 vaccine. Sequencing was performed with immunoSEQ multiplex PCR; in TCRdb, only in-frame clones are kept and a portion is missing. The data show approximately 130,000 clones, 89% seen once. V lost 6 bases and J lost 7; bases outside the gene matches: 7. CDR1 is SNHLY, CDR2 FYNNEI, per germline. The CDR3 is 14 residues long. Study-level points and caveats: Two AZD1222 doses significantly raised spike-specific TCR breadth and depth over controls. Vaccine-related CD4 TCRs covered spike, predominating at 160-218 and 743-854.

To note about this clone: Its antigen is not identified.

Source: peripheral blood, taken 28 days after the second AZD1222 dose. This sequence was found in an adult who received the AZD1222 COVID-19 vaccine. The rearrangement uses TRBV2 and TRBJ2-1, with 9 nucleotides matching TRBD2. Here the CDR3 DNA reads TGTGCCAGCAGCCGGACTAGCGTGGGGAATGAGCAGTTCTTC. Amino acid sequence: CASSRTSVGNEQFF.